This T cell receptor (beta chain) was observed in a study of T cells in women clearing cervical HPV infection. Notes on the study in general: Combining TCR richness with V gene abundances gave approximately 0.84 AUC. Cases carried less TRBV6-7 than controls: 0.11% versus 0.16%.

Worth noting for this clone: Its antigen is unidentified. The CDR3 end falls 3 residues outside the read, so it is completed with the germline J gene.

Each participant carried one incident cervical HPV16 infection only. HPV was found by MY09/MY11 PCR and dot-blot genotyping. V shed 2 bases and J shed 6 bases, with 10 bases lying between them. This CDR3 contains 14 residues. Germline lookup yields CDR1 MNHEY and CDR2 SVGEGT. This table comes from immunoSEQ multiplex PCR, and its TCRdb copy is limited to in-frame clones, with some not included. This listing includes fewer than 40,000 clones. Sequencing was carried out using blood buffy coat. This receptor was obtained from a woman aged 18-70 years with a cervical HPV16 infection that either progressed to CIN3+ or cleared (not recorded which). V usage is TRBV6-2 or TRBV6-3 and J usage is TRBJ2-2; D ambiguous. The CDR3 is CASSYDFGPGELFF. CDR3 DNA (partial): TGTGCCAGCAGTTACGACTTCGGTCCCGGGGAG.